Listed here are 28 T cell receptor beta chains from one sample, sequenced in a study of cytomegalovirus exposure and HLA in healthy donors. Researchers ran the PCR with 60 Vbeta and 13 Jbeta primers. Method: immunoSEQ multiplex PCR; TCRdb's copy keeps in-frame clones and lacks some. The table includes 70,000 to 80,000 clones, almost 85% detected once. What was sequenced was PBMCs. The source is a man aged 18 to 30 in good health and CMV-seronegative.

This chain connects TRBV7-6 to TRBJ2-7; 7 nucleotides match TRBD1. CDR3 length: 13 residues. Per germline, CDR1 SGHVS and CDR2 FNYEAQ. The trim removed 1 base at V and 4 bases at J, leaving 1 base unmatched. CDR3 nucleotides: TGTGCCAGCAGCTTAGGGACAGGATACGAGCAGTACTTC. Translated, it gives CASSLGTGYEQYF.

This clone was seen a single time. The genes are TRBV7-2 and TRBJ1-2; TRBD1 might be the D (5 bases). Germline V gene lookup returns CDR1 SGHTA and CDR2 FQGNSA. V lost 1 base and J 2 bases, leaving 8 bases between the germline ends. The CDR3 spans 14 residues. The CDR3 DNA is TGTGCCAGCAGCTTAGATTCAGGGAACTATGGCTACACCTTC. Translated: CASSLDSGNYGYTF.

The chain carries TRBV4-3 and TRBJ2-3, with 8 bases matching TRBD2. Trimming at V came to 2 bases and at J to 2 bases, leaving 3 bases not matched to a gene. There are 15 residues in the CDR3. Germline values: CDR1 LGHNA, CDR2 YSLEER. CDR3 residues: CASSQSGGITDTQYF. CDR3 DNA: TGCGCCAGCAGCCAAAGCGGGGGAATCACAGATACGCAGTATTTT.

This chain connects TRBV4-2 to TRBJ2-1; 9 bases fit TRBD2. The length of the CDR3 is 17 residues. Germline assignment: CDR1 LGHNA and CDR2 YNFKEQ. V lost 1 base and J lost 4; bases outside the gene matches: 8. CDR3 DNA: TGTGCCAGCAGCCAAGCCGCTAGCGGGACGATATACAATGAGCAGTTCTTC. This codes for CASSQAASGTIYNEQFF.

This clone was seen a handful of times. CDR3 residues: CASRLSAGDNEQFF. CDR3 DNA sequence: TGTGCCAGCAGACTATCGGCGGGCGACAATGAGCAGTTCTTC. V gene TRBV7-9 combines with J gene TRBJ2-1, with D possibly matching TRBD2 (5 bases). Looked up from germline, CDR1 is SEHNR and CDR2 is FQNEAQ (reference sequence). This CDR3 has 14 residues. V lost 6 bases and J 5 bases, leaving 14 bases between the germline ends. The whole variable domain, remainder taken from reference TRBV7-9 and TRBJ2-1, is DTGVSQNPRHKITKRGQNVTFRCDPISEHNRLYWYRQTLGQGPEFLTYFQNEAQLEKSRLLSDRFSAERPKGSFSTLEIQRTEQGDSAMYLCASRLSAGDNEQFFGPGTRLTVL.

This clone has just a few counts. The chain couples TRBV30 to TRBJ1-4; D might be TRBD1 (5 bases). V was shortened by 2 bases and J by 4 bases, with 8 bases between the two germline ends. The CDR3 runs 13 residues. Germline-derived CDR1 and CDR2 are GTSNPN and SVGIG (reference sequence). CDR3 bases: TGTGCCTGGAGTATTCAGGGTAATGAAAAACTGTTTTTT. Translated, it gives CAWSIQGNEKLFF.

CDR3 region: CASSLGQGRAGNTEAFF. CDR3 nucleotides: TGTGCCAGCAGCCTGGGACAGGGGCGGGCTGGGAACACTGAAGCTTTCTTT. The chain has TRBV7-3 and TRBJ1-1; the match to TRBD1 covers 10 bases. Unmatched junction bases numbered 10, after V lost 5 bases and J lost 1 base. Germline CDR1 reads SGHTA; CDR2 reads FQGTGA. The CDR3 runs 17 residues.

The chain uses TRBV7-2 and TRBJ1-5, with D unresolved. Trimming took 2 bases from V and 5 from J, leaving 19 bases between them. CDR1 is SGHTA, CDR2 FQGNSA, per germline. This CDR3 spans 17 amino acids. CDR3 DNA sequence: TGTGCCAGCAGCTTATGGGCCTCAGTAAGGATGGATCAGCCCCAGCATTTT. This codes for CASSLWASVRMDQPQHF.

This chain joins TRBV18 and TRBJ1-3, with a possible D match to TRBD1 (5 bases). V was cut by 3 bases and J by 4 bases, with 10 bases left in between. CDR3 length equals 14 residues. Looked up from germline, CDR1 is KGHSH and CDR2 is LQKENI. CDR3 amino acids: CASSPLGGGNTIYF. In DNA form, the CDR3 reads TGTGCCAGCTCACCTCTCGGGGGAGGAAACACCATATATTTT.

The chain recombines TRBV5-1 with TRBJ2-7; tentative D call: TRBD1 (6 bases). Between the trimmed V and J ends, which lost 3 bases and 2 bases, there was a span of 15 bases. CDR3 length equals 15 residues. Germline CDR1 is SGHRS and CDR2 is YFSETQ. For the CDR3, the DNA is TGCGCCAGCAGCTACGGACAGAAAACGGCCTACGAGCAGTACTTC. Its translation is CASSYGQKTAYEQYF.

This clone has a single count. This chain links TRBV9 with TRBJ1-2; 8 nucleotides align to TRBD1. CDR1 and CDR2 from the germline V gene are SGDLS and YYNGEE. J was trimmed by 3 bases and V by 2 bases; bases with no gene match: 6. The CDR3 extends over 15 amino acids. The CDR3 loop reads CASSVYQQGDYGYTF. The CDR3 region has the DNA TGTGCCAGCAGCGTCTACCAACAGGGGGACTATGGCTACACCTTC.

The gene calls are TRBV7-9 and TRBJ1-4, with TRBD1 identical over 10 bases. CDR1 SEHNR and CDR2 FQNEAQ come from the germline V gene (reference sequence). The CDR3 extends over 16 amino acids. J gave up 7 bases and V 3 bases, and 8 bases lay outside the gene matches. The CDR3 region has the DNA TGTGCCAGCAGCTTTCGGACAGGGGGGGTCTTTGAAAAACTGTTTTTT. It yields the protein CASSFRTGGVFEKLFF.

The chain links TRBV29-1 to TRBJ2-1; 9 bases are shared with TRBD1. Germline values: CDR1 SQVTM, CDR2 ANQGSEA. The CDR3 spans 14 residues. V trimming: 3 bases; J trimming: 3 bases; junction bases outside the gene matches: 3. The CDR3 nucleotides are TGCAGCGTTGACATGGGACAGGGCTACAATGAGCAGTTCTTC. Its translation: CSVDMGQGYNEQFF.

CDR3 in amino acids: CASSIGGGSVNEQFF. In DNA form, the CDR3 reads TGTGCCAGTAGTATTGGCGGGGGGTCTGTAAATGAGCAGTTCTTC. The chain is built from TRBV19 and TRBJ2-1; 8 nucleotides align to TRBD2. With V trimmed by 3 bases and J by 7 bases, 8 bases remained unmatched. Per the germline V gene, CDR1 is LNHDA and CDR2 is SQIVND (reference sequence). The CDR3 length is 15 residues.

The chain employs TRBV5-4 and TRBJ1-1; 7 nucleotides agree with TRBD1. The CDR3 has 14 amino acids. V gave up 0 bases and J gave up 2 bases; unmatched junction bases: 1. Germline assignment: CDR1 SGHNT and CDR2 YYREEE (reference sequence). This CDR3 reads CASSLDRGNTEAFF. The CDR3 coding sequence is TGTGCCAGCAGCTTGGACAGGGGTAACACTGAAGCTTTCTTT.

Turning to this clone: The junction departs from germline at one end; a sequencing error may be responsible. The V call is TRBV2, the J call TRBJ2-7, with a possible D match to TRBD2 (6 bases). The germline V gene has CDR1 SNHLY and CDR2 FYNNEI. This CDR3 region has 11 residues. The DNA of the CDR3 is TGTGCCAGCAGAGAAGAGGGGACTGTGGACTTC. Encoded protein: CASREEGTVDF.

The V and J genes are TRBV5-1 and TRBJ2-6, with 8 bases aligning to TRBD1. The CDR3 runs 20 residues. Germline V lookup: CDR1 SGHRS, CDR2 YFSETQ. With V trimmed by 4 bases and J by 0 bases, 15 bases remained unmatched. CDR3 loop: CASSGRIIRDRYSGANVLTF. The CDR3 nucleotides read TGCGCCAGCAGCGGGAGAATTATCCGGGACAGGTACTCTGGGGCCAACGTCCTGACTTTC.

This chain connects TRBV20-1 to TRBJ2-7; possible D gene TRBD2, 6 bases. Germline-derived CDR1 and CDR2 are DFQATT and SNEGSKA (reference sequence). V was pared by 5 bases and J by 5 bases, with 10 bases between. CDR3 length: 11 amino acids. The CDR3 loop is CSAPGGDEQYF. DNA for the CDR3: TGCAGTGCTCCCGGGGGTGACGAGCAGTACTTC.

This clone has only a few counts. The chain uses TRBV10-3 and TRBJ1-2; 8 bases are a match to TRBD1. J was trimmed by 0 bases and V by 7 bases; bases with no gene match: 7. This CDR3 is built from 15 residues. Per germline, CDR1 ENHRY and CDR2 SYGVKD. For the CDR3, the DNA is TGTGCCATCACCACGGACAGGGCCTCTAACTATGGCTACACCTTC. Translated: CAITTDRASNYGYTF.

V and J are TRBV4-2 and TRBJ2-1; TRBD1 matches 12 bases. The CDR3 is 17 residues long. The V segment lost 3 bases and the J segment 8 bases; nucleotides outside the gene matches: 11. CDR1 is LGHNA, CDR2 YNFKEQ, per germline. CDR3 in amino acids: CASSHTSGTGGGDEQFF. DNA for the CDR3: TGTGCCAGCAGCCACACCTCCGGGACAGGGGGCGGGGATGAGCAGTTCTTC.

The rearrangement links TRBV5-1 to TRBJ2-1; 11 bases agree with TRBD2. The CDR3 consists of 14 residues. Germline-derived CDR1 and CDR2 are SGHRS and YFSETQ. Trimming removed 4 bases from V and 7 bases from J; junction bases left unmatched: 4. The CDR3 DNA follows: TGCGCCAGCAGCCTAGCGGGGGGTTGGAATGAGCAGTTCTTC. This codes for CASSLAGGWNEQFF.

This clone was observed a few times. V is TRBV6-5 and J is TRBJ1-2; D not resolved. The CDR3 sequence is 14 residues long. CDR1 and CDR2 (germline): MNHEY, SVGAGI. The V end was cut by 6 bases, the J end by 4 bases, with 15 bases between. CDR3 DNA: TGTGCCAGCAGAAGCCTGACACAGTTCTATGGCTACACCTTC. Encoded protein: CASRSLTQFYGYTF.

The chain combines TRBV19 with TRBJ1-5; 7 bases fit TRBD1. CDR3 length: 15 amino acids. Losses at the gene ends were 5 bases for V and 3 bases for J; bases not matched to a gene: 7. Germline V gene lookup returns CDR1 LNHDA and CDR2 SQIVND (reference sequence). Here the CDR3 DNA reads TGTGCCAGTAGTGTCTCGGACAGGTTCAATCAGCCCCAGCATTTT. Its protein is CASSVSDRFNQPQHF.

The chain combines TRBV18 with TRBJ2-5; D might be TRBD1 (6 bases). V was shortened by 6 bases and J by 2 bases, with 10 bases between the two germline ends. Looked up from germline, CDR1 is KGHSH and CDR2 is LQKENI. This CDR3 is 13 amino acids long. The DNA for the CDR3 is TGTGCCAGCTCCCGCGGACAGCAAGAGACCCAGTACTTC. Its protein is CASSRGQQETQYF.

The J gene is TRBJ2-5, the V gene TRBV4-1; the match to TRBD2 covers 9 bases. J was trimmed by 9 bases and V by 4 bases; bases with no gene match: 18. The CDR3 runs 17 residues. Germline values: CDR1 MGHRA, CDR2 YSYEKL. This CDR3 reads CASSPSSSSGTLMAQYF. The CDR3 coding sequence is TGCGCCAGCAGCCCCTCATCTTCTAGCGGGACCCTAATGGCCCAGTACTTC.

This clone has a single count. The chain uses TRBV10-3 and TRBJ1-2, with TRBD1 identical over 7 bases. CDR1 ENHRY and CDR2 SYGVKD come from the germline V gene. Germline trimming cut 4 bases from V and 3 bases from J; bases unmatched to any gene: 5. The CDR3 is 14 residues long. Here the CDR3 reads CAISAPGGYYGYTF. The DNA for the CDR3 is TGTGCCATCAGTGCGCCAGGGGGTTACTATGGCTACACCTTC.

The V and J genes are TRBV6-4 and TRBJ2-1; 7 bases fit TRBD2. The V segment lost 8 bases and the J segment 3 bases; nucleotides outside the gene matches: 7. CDR3 length: 14 amino acids. Germline V gene lookup returns CDR1 MRHNA and CDR2 SNTAGT. CDR3 sequence: CASRAGTDYNEQFF. CDR3 coding DNA: TGTGCCAGCCGAGCGGGGACGGACTACAATGAGCAGTTCTTC.

In this sample, this clone turned up once. The chain employs TRBV5-1 and TRBJ2-7; D is perhaps TRBD2 (7 bases). The V end lost 1 base, the J end lost 6 bases, and 14 bases lay between the germline ends. In germline, CDR1 is SGHRS, CDR2 YFSETQ. The CDR3 extends over 14 amino acids. The CDR3 sequence is CASSLRGAGGEQYF. The CDR3 DNA sequence: TGCGCCAGCAGCTTGCGGGGGGCAGGTGGCGAGCAGTACTTC.